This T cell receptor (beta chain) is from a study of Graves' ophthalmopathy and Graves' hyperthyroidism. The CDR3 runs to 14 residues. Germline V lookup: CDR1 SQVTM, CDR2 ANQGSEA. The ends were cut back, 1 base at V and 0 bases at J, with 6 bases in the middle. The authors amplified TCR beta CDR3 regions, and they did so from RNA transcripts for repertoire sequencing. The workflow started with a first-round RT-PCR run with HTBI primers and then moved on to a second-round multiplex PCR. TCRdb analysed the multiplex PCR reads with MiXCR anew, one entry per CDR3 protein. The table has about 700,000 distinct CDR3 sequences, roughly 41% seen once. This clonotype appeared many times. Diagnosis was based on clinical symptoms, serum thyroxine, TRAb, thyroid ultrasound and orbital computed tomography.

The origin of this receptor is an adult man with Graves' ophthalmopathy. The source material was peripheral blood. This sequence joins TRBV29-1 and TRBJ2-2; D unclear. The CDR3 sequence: CSVEGQSNTGELFF. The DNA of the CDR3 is TGCAGCGTTGAAGGGCAGTCGAACACCGGGGAGCTGTTTTTT.